This entry describes one T cell receptor (beta chain). This clonotype came up a few times. Its antigen is not yet known. One base away there is no much larger clone; base qualities are not given. The library was prepared using 5' RACE. The reads were generated on an Illumina HiSeq 2500. A second about 7 to 12 cycle PCR used a sample-barcoded 5' primer and a J-beta primer mix. A template-switch 5' adaptor carrying 12 random nucleotides introduced a unique molecular identifier onto each TCR beta cDNA molecule. Each sample yielded at least 3 million CDR3-containing paired-end reads. First-strand cDNA was synthesized from all RNA with the Mint cDNA synthesis kit, primed by a TRBC-specific oligonucleotide. Following uracil-DNA glycosylase treatment, a first 18-cycle PCR with universal primers M1SS and BC2_uni_R was performed on all cDNA. The study's processing was this. For normalization, 1 million high-quality reads, each with a distinct molecular identifier, were randomly selected from each sample. Instead of being binned into consensus sequences, reads that shared molecular identifiers were thrown out. MiTCR, with a Q25 quality threshold and the strictest error-elimination algorithm, was used for CDR3 identification, clonotype clustering and error correction. Lower-bound total TCR beta diversity was estimated with a nonparametric unseen species model using Euler transformation. TCRdb reworked the public reads: Q25 trimming with fastp, MiXCR clone assembly, productive beta chains retained. Every CDR3 protein is listed once, alongside the most common genes and DNA of its rows. The authors' filters were not applied to this entry. This sample holds 720,000 or so distinct CDR3 sequences; 35% to 50% were observed only once. The ten most abundant clones make up about 32% of the sample.

Taken from cysteine to phenylalanine, the CDR3 has 12 residues. The entry retains the CDR3 DNA only, 36 bases that are in frame from base 1. CDR1 and CDR2, per the germline V gene (reference sequence), are DFQATT and SNEGSKA. This entry belongs to a study of blood T cells in healthy people across ages (dated by TCRdb to about 2015). Context from the whole study: In model experiments, roughly one uniquely barcoded TCR beta cDNA molecule per two T cells was captured by template switching. The study measured age-related changes in TCR beta repertoire diversity using deep sequencing normalized with unique cDNA molecular identifiers. The donors were split into four age groups: young (average around 17 years), middle-aged (about 40), aged (roughly 60) and long-lived (roughly 80). To avoid experimental bias, donors of different ages were randomly spread across the sequencing lanes. Using the same blood draw, the study looked at two additional independent replicas of 1 million unique cDNA reads for two donors, one aged 18 to 30 and the other aged 80 or older. Study-level results and caveats: A strong correlation was found between observed TCR beta diversity and the percentage of naive T cells measured by flow cytometry. Compared with the aged group, the long-lived group had more naive CD4+ T cells, fewer expanded clones and increased TCR diversity, suggesting age selection. Bulk unsorted PBMC profiling prevented conclusive comparison of naive and antigen-experienced compartments. Because donor CMV infection status was unknown, age-related changes in expanded clonotypes were potentially confounded. Estimates of total diversity based on one million sequenced T cells were regarded as lower bounds and as underestimates. Observed TCR beta diversity per million T cells fell roughly linearly with age, and a significant reduction was already apparent by age roughly 40.

Donors were 39 systemically healthy Caucasian individuals from Russia aged 6 to 90 years. Each donor gave 8 to 10 milliliters of peripheral blood, collected into EDTA-treated Vacutainer tubes. Ficoll-Paque density-gradient centrifugation was used to isolate PBMCs, with at least 7 million per sample. Trizol reagent was used to extract total RNA from PBMCs, with at least 5.5 micrograms per sample. Naive CD45RAhigh/CD27high T cell percentages were measured by flow cytometry on a PBMC aliquot from every donor. This receptor was taken from a man at least 80 years old in good health. Sequenced input: blood. This receptor chain uses TRBV20-1 and TRBJ2-5; the D gene is perhaps TRBD2, from 6 matching bases. The J call may be mistaken, given a closer DNA end match to TRBJ2-7. The nucleotide sequence is given as TGCAGTGCCAGCGGCGGGGTCCACGAGCAGTACTTC. Translated, this is CSASGGVHEQYF.